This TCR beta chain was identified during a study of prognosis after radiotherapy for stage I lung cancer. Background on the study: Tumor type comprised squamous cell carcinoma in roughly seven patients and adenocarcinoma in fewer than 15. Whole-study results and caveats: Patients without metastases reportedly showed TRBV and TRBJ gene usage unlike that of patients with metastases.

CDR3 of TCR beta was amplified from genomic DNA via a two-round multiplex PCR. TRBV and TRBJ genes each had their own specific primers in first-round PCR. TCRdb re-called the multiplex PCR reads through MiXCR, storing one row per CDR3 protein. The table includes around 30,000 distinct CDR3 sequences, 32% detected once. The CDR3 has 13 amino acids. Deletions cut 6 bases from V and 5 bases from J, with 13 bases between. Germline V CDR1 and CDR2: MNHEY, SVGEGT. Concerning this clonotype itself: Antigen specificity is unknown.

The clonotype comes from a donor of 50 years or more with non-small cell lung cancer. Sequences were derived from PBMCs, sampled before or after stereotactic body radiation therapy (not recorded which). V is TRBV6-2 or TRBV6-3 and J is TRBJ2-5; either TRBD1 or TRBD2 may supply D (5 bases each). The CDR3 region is CASRGTALETQYF. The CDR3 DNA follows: TGTGCCAGCAGGGGGACCGCTCTGGAGACCCAGTACTTC.